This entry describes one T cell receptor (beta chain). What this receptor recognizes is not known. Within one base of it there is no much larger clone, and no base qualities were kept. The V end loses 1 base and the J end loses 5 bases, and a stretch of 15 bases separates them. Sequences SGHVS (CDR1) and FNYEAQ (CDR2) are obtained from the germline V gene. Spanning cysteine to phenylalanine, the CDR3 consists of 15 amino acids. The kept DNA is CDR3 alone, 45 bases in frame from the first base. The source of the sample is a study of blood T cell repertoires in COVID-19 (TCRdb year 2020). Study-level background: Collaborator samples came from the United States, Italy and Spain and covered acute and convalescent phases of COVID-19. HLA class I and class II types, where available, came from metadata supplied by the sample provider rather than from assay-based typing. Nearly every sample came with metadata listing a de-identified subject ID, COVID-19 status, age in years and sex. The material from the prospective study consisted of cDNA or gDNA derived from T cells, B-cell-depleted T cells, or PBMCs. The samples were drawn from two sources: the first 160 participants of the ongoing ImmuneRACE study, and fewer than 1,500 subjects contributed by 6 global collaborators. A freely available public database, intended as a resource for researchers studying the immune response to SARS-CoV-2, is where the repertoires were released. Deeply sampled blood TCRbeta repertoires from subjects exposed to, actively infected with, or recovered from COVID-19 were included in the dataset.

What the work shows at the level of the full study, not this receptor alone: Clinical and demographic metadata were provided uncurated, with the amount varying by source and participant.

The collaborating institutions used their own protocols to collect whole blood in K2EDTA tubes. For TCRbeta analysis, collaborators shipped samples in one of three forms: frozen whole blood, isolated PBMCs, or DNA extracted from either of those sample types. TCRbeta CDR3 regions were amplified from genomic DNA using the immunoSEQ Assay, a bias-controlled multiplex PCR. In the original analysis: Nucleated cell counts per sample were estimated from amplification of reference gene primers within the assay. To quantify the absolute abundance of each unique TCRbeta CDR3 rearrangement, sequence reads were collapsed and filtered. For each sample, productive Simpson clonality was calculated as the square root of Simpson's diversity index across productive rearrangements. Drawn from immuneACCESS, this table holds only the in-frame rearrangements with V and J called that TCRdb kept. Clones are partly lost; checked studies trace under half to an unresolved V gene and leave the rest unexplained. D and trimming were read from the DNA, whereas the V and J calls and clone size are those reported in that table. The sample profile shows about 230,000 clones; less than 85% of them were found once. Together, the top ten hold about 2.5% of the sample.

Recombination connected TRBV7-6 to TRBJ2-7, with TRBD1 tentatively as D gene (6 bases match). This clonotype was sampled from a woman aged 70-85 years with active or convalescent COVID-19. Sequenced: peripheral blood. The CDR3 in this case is CASSLGQGSVHEQYF. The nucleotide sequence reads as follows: TGTGCCAGCAGCTTAGGCCAGGGGTCAGTCCACGAGCAGTACTTC.